This TCR beta chain is drawn from a study of cytomegalovirus exposure and HLA in healthy donors. V lost 0 bases and J 1 base, leaving 10 bases between the germline ends. Germline assignment: CDR1 SGHRS and CDR2 YFSETQ. The CDR3 extends over 15 amino acids. Vbeta (60) and Jbeta (13) primers were used in the PCR. Sequenced by immunoSEQ multiplex PCR; TCRdb stores in-frame clones only, minus some. The data show about 180,000 clones, 77% seen once. Regarding this clone: Other DNA sequences in the sample encode the same CDR3.

The V gene is TRBV5-1, the J gene TRBJ2-5; D is possibly TRBD2 (5 bases). This TCR was recovered from a woman aged 60 to 75 in good health and CMV-seropositive. Material: PBMCs. The CDR3 is CASSLDGRAQETQYF. CDR3 coding DNA: TGCGCCAGCAGCTTGGACGGGCGGGCCCAAGAGACCCAGTACTTC. The variable domain in full, completed from reference TRBV5-1 and TRBJ2-5, reads KAGVTQTPRYLIKTRGQQVTLSCSPISGHRSVSWYQQTPGQGLQFLFEYFSETQRNKGNFPGRFSGRQFSNSRSEMNVSTLELGDSALYLCASSLDGRAQETQYFGPGTRLLVL.